Shown below are 15 T cell receptor beta chains from a single sample sequenced in a study of T cell responses to AZD1222 COVID-19 vaccine. The table came from immunoSEQ multiplex PCR; TCRdb's copy has only in-frame clones and leaves some out. The sample shows approximately 110,000 clones, around 95% of them seen only once. The sample here was peripheral blood, taken on day 0 of AZD1222 vaccination. These receptors were obtained from an adult in good health.

V usage is TRBV2 and J usage is TRBJ1-4, with 9 bases aligning to TRBD1. J lost 8 bases, V lost 5 bases, and 6 bases had no gene match. This CDR3 is 14 amino acids long. Per germline, CDR1 SNHLY and CDR2 FYNNEI. CDR3 sequence reads: CASSRDRGYEKLFF. In DNA, the CDR3 is TGTGCCAGCAGTCGAGACAGGGGGTACGAAAAACTGTTTTTT.

The chain employs TRBV27 and TRBJ1-2, with D tentatively TRBD1 (5 bases). From germline, CDR1 is MNHEY and CDR2 SMNVEV (reference sequence). V gave up 3 bases and J gave up 4 bases, with 18 bases separating them. The length of the CDR3 is 16 residues. CDR3 loop: CASSFRGEGLGYGYTF. DNA of the CDR3: TGTGCCAGCAGTTTTAGGGGCGAGGGTCTGGGCTATGGCTACACCTTC.

This sequence joins TRBV5-1 and TRBJ1-2, with no clear D. Germline CDR1 reads SGHRS; CDR2 reads YFSETQ. Trimming took off 0 bases at V and 1 base at J, with 4 bases between the two ends. CDR3 length: 13 amino acids. The CDR3 protein is CASSLARNYGYTF. In DNA form, the CDR3 reads TGCGCCAGCAGCTTGGCGCGTAACTATGGCTACACCTTC.

The rearrangement links TRBV12-3 or TRBV12-4 to TRBJ1-2, with D possibly matching TRBD1 (6 bases). The CDR3 has 12 amino acids. The V gene lost 5 bases and the J gene lost 2 bases, with 6 bases spanning the gap. The CDR3 loop is CASSGQNYGYTF. CDR3 sequence (DNA): TGTGCCAGCAGTGGACAGAACTATGGCTACACCTTC.

The chain carries TRBV5-1 and TRBJ2-7; D possibly matches TRBD1 or TRBD2 (7 bases each). The CDR3 loop spans 14 amino acids. The ends were cut back, 0 bases at V and 4 bases at J, with 11 bases in the middle. Germline V gene sequence: CDR1 SGHRS, CDR2 YFSETQ. The CDR3 nucleotides read TGCGCCAGCAGCTTGGGACAGGGAGGGTACGAGCAGTACTTC. Translation: CASSLGQGGYEQYF.

The chain combines TRBV6-2 or TRBV6-3 with TRBJ2-3; D not certain. The CDR3 runs to 14 residues. Per germline, CDR1 MNHEY and CDR2 SVGEGT. The V gene lost 2 bases and the J gene lost 4 bases, with 10 bases spanning the gap. CDR3 sequence (DNA): TGTGCCAGCAGTTACACGTCCTATGCAGATACGCAGTATTTT. Translated: CASSYTSYADTQYF.

CDR3 DNA: TGTGCCAGCAGCTTTACACTAGCGGCAAGCACAGATACGCAGTATTTT. Protein product: CASSFTLAASTDTQYF. The genes are TRBV7-3 and TRBJ2-3; 8 nucleotides align to TRBD2. Germline CDR1 reads SGHTA; CDR2 reads FQGTGA. The trim removed 3 bases at V and 0 bases at J, leaving 5 bases unmatched. This CDR3 is built from 16 residues.

CDR3 protein: CSAGGGGDTEAFF. The CDR3 DNA reads TGCAGCGCGGGAGGGGGAGGGGACACTGAAGCTTTCTTT. The V gene is TRBV29-1, the J gene TRBJ1-1; D possibly corresponds to TRBD1 (6 bases). The CDR3 spans 13 residues. Trimming took 7 bases from V and 3 from J, leaving 15 bases between them. Germline V gene sequence: CDR1 SQVTM, CDR2 ANQGSEA.

The CDR3 loop is CASSISGSPEKLFF. The CDR3 DNA reads TGTGCCAGTAGTATATCAGGGAGTCCTGAAAAACTGTTTTTT. The rearrangement uses TRBV19 and TRBJ1-4, with a weak D call TRBD1 (5 bases). The CDR3 contains 14 residues. Trimming left V 2 bases short and J 7 bases short, with 11 bases between. Germline CDR1 and CDR2: LNHDA and SQIVND (reference sequence).

The chain recombines TRBV28 with TRBJ1-2; 9 nucleotides match TRBD1. The CDR3 totals 16 residues. Per the germline V gene, CDR1 is MDHEN and CDR2 is SYDVKM. V was clipped by 3 bases and J by 7 bases; unmatched bases: 12. This CDR3 is CASSLGQGSFMGGYTF. The CDR3 bases are TGTGCCAGCAGTTTGGGACAGGGTTCTTTCATGGGTGGCTACACCTTC.

V and J are TRBV7-9 and TRBJ1-2; a possible D gene is TRBD1 (5 bases). This CDR3 region has 13 residues. The germline V gene has CDR1 SEHNR and CDR2 FQNEAQ (reference sequence). V lost 8 bases and J lost 4, with 14 bases in between. The CDR3 region has the DNA TGTGCCAGCCGGGACGGCGGCGGCTATGGCTACACCTTC. Amino acids: CASRDGGGYGYTF.

The chain links TRBV19 to TRBJ1-6; 7 nucleotides match TRBD1. There are 14 residues in the CDR3. The V gene's germline CDR1 is LNHDA and CDR2 SQIVND (reference sequence). Trimming at V came to 6 bases and at J to 10 bases, leaving 9 bases not matched to a gene. CDR3 amino acids: CASSDRQGGSPLHF. The CDR3 DNA follows: TGTGCCAGTAGCGATCGACAGGGAGGGTCACCCCTCCACTTT. The full variable domain, completed using reference TRBV19 and TRBJ1-6, is DGGITQSPKYLFRKEGQNVTLSCEQNLNHDAMYWYRQDPGQGLRLIYYSQIVNDFQKGDIAEGYSVSREKKESFPLTVTSAQKNPTAFYLCASSDRQGGSPLHFGNGTRLTVT.

J is TRBJ1-2 and V is TRBV5-5; the D is unclear. The V gene lost 0 bases and the J gene lost 3 bases, with 9 bases spanning the gap. Germline V CDR1 and CDR2: SGHKS, YYEKEE (reference sequence). The CDR3 is made up of 14 amino acids. CDR3 in DNA: TGTGCCAGCAGCTTGGGGCTGGGCGACTATGGCTACACCTTC. Its protein product is CASSLGLGDYGYTF.

This chain uses TRBV16 with TRBJ1-5, with 8 bases lining up with TRBD1. Germline V gene sequence: CDR1 KGHSY, CDR2 FQNENV. There are 15 residues in the CDR3. Trimming removed 3 bases from V and 6 bases from J; junction bases left unmatched: 7. The CDR3 region is CASSHSPGGGQPQHF. The CDR3 bases are TGTGCCAGCAGCCACAGTCCAGGGGGCGGTCAGCCCCAGCATTTT.

This chain joins TRBV28 and TRBJ2-7; TRBD2 agrees at 7 bases. The CDR3 sequence is 15 residues long. After removal of 8 bases from V and 4 bases from J, the junction contained 14 bases not matched to a gene. Germline CDR1 MDHEN, CDR2 SYDVKM. This CDR3 is CASSDLGRAGYEQYF. The CDR3, as DNA: TGTGCCAGCTCCGACCTCGGGAGAGCGGGATACGAGCAGTACTTC.